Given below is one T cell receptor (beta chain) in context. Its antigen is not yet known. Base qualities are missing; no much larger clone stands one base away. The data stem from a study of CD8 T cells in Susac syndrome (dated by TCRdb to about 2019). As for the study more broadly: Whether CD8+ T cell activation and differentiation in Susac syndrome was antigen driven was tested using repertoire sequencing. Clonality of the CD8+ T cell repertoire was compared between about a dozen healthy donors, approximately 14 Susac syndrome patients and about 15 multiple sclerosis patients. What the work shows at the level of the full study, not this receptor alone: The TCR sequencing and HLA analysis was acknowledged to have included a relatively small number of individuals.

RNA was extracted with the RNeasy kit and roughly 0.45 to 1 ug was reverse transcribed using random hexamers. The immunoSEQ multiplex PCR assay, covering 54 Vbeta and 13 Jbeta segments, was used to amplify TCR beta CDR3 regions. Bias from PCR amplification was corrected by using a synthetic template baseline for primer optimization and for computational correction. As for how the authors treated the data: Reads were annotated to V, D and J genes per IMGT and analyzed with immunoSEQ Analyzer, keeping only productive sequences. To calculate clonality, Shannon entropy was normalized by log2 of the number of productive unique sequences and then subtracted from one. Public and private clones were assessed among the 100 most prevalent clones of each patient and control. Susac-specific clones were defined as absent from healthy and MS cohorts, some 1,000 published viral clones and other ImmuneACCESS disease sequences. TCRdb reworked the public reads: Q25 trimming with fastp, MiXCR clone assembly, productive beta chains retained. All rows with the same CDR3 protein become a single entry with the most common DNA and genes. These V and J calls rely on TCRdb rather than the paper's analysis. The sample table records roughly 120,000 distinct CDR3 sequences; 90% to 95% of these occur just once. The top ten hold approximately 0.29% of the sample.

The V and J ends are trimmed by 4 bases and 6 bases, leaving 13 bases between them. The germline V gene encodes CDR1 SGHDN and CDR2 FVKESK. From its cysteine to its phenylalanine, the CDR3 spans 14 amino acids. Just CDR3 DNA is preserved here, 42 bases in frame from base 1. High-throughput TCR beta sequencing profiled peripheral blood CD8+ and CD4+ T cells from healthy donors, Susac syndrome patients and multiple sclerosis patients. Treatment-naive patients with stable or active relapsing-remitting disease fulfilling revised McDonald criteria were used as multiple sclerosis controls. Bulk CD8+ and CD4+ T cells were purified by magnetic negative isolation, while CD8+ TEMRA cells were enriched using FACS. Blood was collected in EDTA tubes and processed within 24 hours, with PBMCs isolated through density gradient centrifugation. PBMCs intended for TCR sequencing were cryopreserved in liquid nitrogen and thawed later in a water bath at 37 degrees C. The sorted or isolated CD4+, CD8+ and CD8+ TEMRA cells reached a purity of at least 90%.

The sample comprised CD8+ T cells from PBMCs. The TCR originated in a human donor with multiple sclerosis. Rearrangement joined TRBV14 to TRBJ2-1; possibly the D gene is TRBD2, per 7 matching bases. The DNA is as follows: TGTGCCAGCAGCCGTGGGGGGGCCGGCAATGAGCAGTTCTTC. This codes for CASSRGGAGNEQFF.